The next 18 T cell receptor beta chains were all read from a single sample in a study of blood T cell repertoires in COVID-19. TCRdb's copy holds only in-frame clones and misses some; the assay was immunoSEQ multiplex PCR. Of about 210,000 clones listed, roughly 77% are singletons. Sequencing was performed on PBMCs or T cells enriched from blood (not recorded which). Receptors were obtained from a man aged 40-50 years who had recovered from COVID-19.

This clone was recorded many times. This chain links TRBV6-5 with TRBJ2-7; 8 bases match TRBD2. V gave up 3 bases and J gave up 0 bases; unmatched junction bases: 1. Germline V lookup: CDR1 MNHEY, CDR2 SVGAGI. The CDR3 loop spans 14 amino acids. DNA of the CDR3: TGTGCCAGCAGTTATGGGACTAGCTCCTACGAGCAGTACTTC. It specifies CASSYGTSSYEQYF.

This clone turned up a few times. The chain links TRBV5-4 to TRBJ1-2; unclear D gene. The ends were cut back, 2 bases at V and 6 bases at J, with 8 bases in the middle. The CDR3 is 12 residues long. Germline assignment: CDR1 SGHNT and CDR2 YYREEE (reference sequence). The CDR3 is CASSLAGNGYTF. For the CDR3, the DNA is TGTGCCAGCAGCTTAGCAGGAAATGGCTACACCTTC.

This clone was seen only a few times. The chain carries TRBV14 and TRBJ2-7; D not resolved. The CDR3 sequence is 14 residues long. V shed 0 bases and J shed 2 bases, with 8 bases lying between them. CDR1 SGHDN and CDR2 FVKESK come from the germline V gene. The CDR3 loop is CASSQDLLTYEQYF. The CDR3 DNA follows: TGTGCCAGCAGCCAAGATTTGCTAACCTACGAGCAGTACTTC.

The V gene is TRBV7-9, the J gene TRBJ2-1; 12 bases match TRBD1. Germline CDR1 reads SEHNR; CDR2 reads FQNEAQ (reference sequence). The CDR3 covers 15 residues. The V gene end was trimmed by 5 bases and the J gene end by 7 bases; junction bases not matched to a gene: 6. The CDR3 sequence: CASSPWDRGQNEQFF. In nucleotides, the CDR3 is TGTGCCAGCAGCCCCTGGGACAGGGGGCAGAATGAGCAGTTCTTC.

The chain couples TRBV3-1 (or the pseudogene TRBV3-2) to TRBJ1-2; TRBD1 might be the D (5 bases). V lost 8 bases and J 9 bases, leaving 19 bases between the germline ends. CDR1 is LGHDT and CDR2 is YNNKEL in the germline V gene (reference sequence). The CDR3 is 13 residues long. The CDR3: CASQNAGTERYTF. CDR3 DNA sequence: TGTGCCAGCCAAAACGCCGGGACTGAACGCTACACCTTC.

The chain is built from TRBV7-9 and TRBJ2-3; D not resolved. This CDR3 is 12 amino acids long. Trimming removed 11 bases from V and 2 bases from J, with 11 bases in between. From germline, CDR1 is SEHNR and CDR2 FQNEAQ (reference sequence). The CDR3 reads CAGVEITDTQYF. In nucleotides, the CDR3 is TGTGCCGGTGTGGAGATCACAGATACGCAGTATTTT.

V usage is TRBV11-2 and J usage is TRBJ2-3; D is ambiguous. Germline values: CDR1 SGHAT, CDR2 FQNNGV. The CDR3 has 13 amino acids. V was shortened by 2 bases and J by 9 bases, with 12 bases between the two germline ends. For the CDR3, the DNA is TGTGCCAGCAGCTTAAGCCCCGTGGAGACGCAGTATTTT. Translating it yields CASSLSPVETQYF.

J is TRBJ1-5 and V is TRBV7-9, with TRBD1 as a possible D gene (6 bases). This CDR3 comprises 17 residues. Germline CDR1 and CDR2: SEHNR and FQNEAQ (reference sequence). V dropped 5 bases and J dropped 5 bases, with 22 bases sitting between them. CDR3 loop: CASSPPPTGPNHQPQHF. The DNA for the CDR3 is TGTGCCAGCAGCCCTCCCCCTACAGGGCCGAACCATCAGCCCCAGCATTTT. Full variable domain (remainder filled in from reference TRBV7-9 and TRBJ1-5): DTGVSQNPRHKITKRGQNVTFRCDPISEHNRLYWYRQTLGQGPEFLTYFQNEAQLEKSRLLSDRFSAERPKGSFSTLEIQRTEQGDSAMYLCASSPPPTGPNHQPQHFGDGTRLSIL.

V and J are TRBV29-1 and TRBJ2-7; D might be TRBD2 (6 bases). Germline CDR1 and CDR2: SQVTM and ANQGSEA. The CDR3 contains 11 residues. V lost 5 bases and J lost 3, with 8 bases in between. The CDR3 loop is CSVRLDYEQYF. Here the CDR3 DNA reads TGCAGCGTTCGACTAGACTACGAGCAGTACTTC.

V gene TRBV2 combines with J gene TRBJ2-5; TRBD1 matches 7 bases. Germline-derived CDR1 and CDR2 are SNHLY and FYNNEI. The CDR3 is 12 residues long. Trimming cost V 5 bases and J 9 bases; bases outside gene matches: 6. CDR3 in amino acids: CASSWDSGPQYF. In DNA, the CDR3 is TGTGCCAGCAGTTGGGACAGTGGACCCCAGTACTTC. The full variable domain, rest sourced from reference TRBV2 and TRBJ2-5, is EPEVTQTPSHQVTQMGQEVILRCVPISNHLYFYWYRQILGQKVEFLVSFYNNEISEKSEIFDDQFSVERPDGSNFTLKIRSTKLEDSAMYFCASSWDSGPQYFGPGTRLLVL.

The J gene is TRBJ1-3, the V gene TRBV19; 8 positions agree with TRBD1. Germline CDR1 LNHDA, CDR2 SQIVND (reference sequence). The CDR3 is 18 residues long. With 6 bases clipped from V and 1 base from J, the junction kept 14 bases outside the gene matches. Here the CDR3 reads CASSSFSGQGASGNTIYF. As DNA, the CDR3 is TGTGCCAGTAGCTCTTTTTCGGGTCAGGGGGCATCTGGAAACACCATATATTTT.

The rearrangement uses TRBV11-3 and TRBJ1-1; possibly TRBD1 for D (5 bases). Trimming cost V 5 bases and J 6 bases, with 13 bases left between them. The CDR3 extends over 13 amino acids. Germline V gene lookup returns CDR1 SGHNT and CDR2 YENEEA. CDR3 bases: TGTGCCAGCAGCCAGGGTCCAACCTCTGAAGCTTTCTTT. Translating gives CASSQGPTSEAFF.

The gene calls are TRBV30 and TRBJ2-7, with D perhaps TRBD2 (6 bases). The V gene lost 5 bases and the J gene lost 0 bases, with 14 bases spanning the gap. This CDR3 has 14 amino acids. CDR1 is GTSNPN and CDR2 is SVGIG in the germline V gene (reference sequence). This CDR3 reads CAWGGTDLSYEQYF. As DNA, the CDR3 is TGTGCCTGGGGGGGGACTGACCTCTCCTACGAGCAGTACTTC.

The chain links TRBV30 to TRBJ2-5; TRBD1 agrees at 8 bases. The junction had 3 bases not matched to a gene; V was cut back by 7 bases and J by 2 bases. The CDR3 length is 12 residues. Germline V lookup: CDR1 GTSNPN, CDR2 SVGIG (reference sequence). Here the CDR3 DNA reads TGTGCCTTCCACAGGGGGCAAGAGACCCAGTACTTC. It yields the protein CAFHRGQETQYF.

This chain joins TRBV6-5 and TRBJ1-3; D gene unclear. Deletions cut 0 bases from V and 0 bases from J, with 6 bases between. CDR1 is MNHEY, CDR2 SVGAGI, per germline. The CDR3 extends over 15 amino acids. The CDR3: CASSYSYSSGNTIYF. Here the CDR3 DNA reads TGTGCCAGCAGTTACTCGTACAGCTCTGGAAACACCATATATTTT.

The chain combines TRBV19 with TRBJ2-2, with 7 bases fitting TRBD1. The ends lost 5 bases at V and 5 bases at J; junction bases unmatched: 8. CDR1 is LNHDA and CDR2 is SQIVND in the germline V gene (reference sequence). This CDR3 has 15 amino acids. CDR3: CASSHRQGRTGELFF. CDR3 sequence (DNA): TGTGCCAGTAGTCACCGACAGGGACGGACCGGGGAGCTGTTTTTT.

The rearrangement links TRBV10-3 to TRBJ1-2; D possibly corresponds to TRBD1 (5 bases). The CDR3 length is 13 residues. V lost 0 bases, J lost 7 bases, and 9 bases lay in between. Germline CDR1 and CDR2: ENHRY and SYGVKD. The CDR3 nucleotides are TGTGCCATCAGTGAGTCCGGGGGAGGTGGCTACACCTTC. Translated: CAISESGGGGYTF.

V and J are TRBV27 and TRBJ2-5; TRBD2 matches at 10 bases. The CDR3 spans 15 residues. V was pared by 3 bases and J by 2 bases, with 3 bases of the junction left unmatched. Germline V CDR1 and CDR2: MNHEY, SMNVEV (reference sequence). The CDR3 coding sequence is TGTGCCAGCAGTTTCCTTAGCGGGGGGCAAGAGACCCAGTACTTC. Its protein is CASSFLSGGQETQYF.